What follows are 22 T cell receptor beta chains derived from one specimen sequenced in a study of cytomegalovirus exposure and HLA in healthy donors. PCR was performed using 60 Vbeta and 13 Jbeta primers. Data came from immunoSEQ multiplex PCR; TCRdb stores just in-frame clones and leaves some out. The table records 120,000 or so clones, roughly 80% of them present only once. Input material: PBMCs. These receptors all stem from a man aged 25 to 40 in good health and CMV-seronegative.

The chain couples TRBV30 to TRBJ2-1; a weak D match, TRBD2 (5 bases). Germline lookup yields CDR1 GTSNPN and CDR2 SVGIG (reference sequence). This CDR3 has 15 amino acids. V was trimmed by 4 bases and J by 1 base, leaving 14 bases between them. CDR3 amino acids: CAWNGAGGSYNEQFF. The CDR3, as DNA: TGTGCCTGGAACGGAGCAGGCGGGTCCTACAATGAGCAGTTCTTC. Full variable domain (outside the CDR3, taken from reference TRBV30 and TRBJ2-1): SQTIHQWPATLVQPVGSPLSLECTVEGTSNPNLYWYRQAAGRGLQLLFYSVGIGQISSEVPQNLSASRPQDRQFILSSKKLLLSDSGFYLCAWNGAGGSYNEQFFGPGTRLTVL.

The rearrangement links TRBV28 to TRBJ2-7; TRBD1 might be the D (6 bases). The V and J ends lost 6 bases and 5 bases respectively, with 8 bases between them. This CDR3 contains 11 residues. Germline CDR1 is MDHEN and CDR2 is SYDVKM. The CDR3 spells CASSYRDEQYF. The CDR3 DNA sequence: TGTGCCAGCAGCTACAGGGACGAGCAGTACTTC.

This rearrangement joins TRBV5-1 to TRBJ2-5, with no clear D. V lost 7 bases, J lost 2 bases, and 18 bases lay in between. The CDR3 is 15 residues long. Germline assignment: CDR1 SGHRS and CDR2 YFSETQ. Here the CDR3 DNA reads TGCGCCAGCGCTGGCGGTTTGGTTGATCAAGAGACCCAGTACTTC. Residues: CASAGGLVDQETQYF.

The CDR3 here is CASTWRLGVGRPLHF. The CDR3, as DNA: TGTGCCAGCACTTGGCGGCTAGGGGTGGGGAGGCCCCTCCACTTT. The chain employs TRBV28 and TRBJ1-6; TRBD1 is a possible D gene (5 bases). The germline gives CDR1 MDHEN, CDR2 SYDVKM. The CDR3 contains 15 residues. V lost 7 bases to trimming and J lost 13 bases, with 23 bases between them.

The chain uses TRBV9 and TRBJ1-2, with 7 bases matching TRBD1. Germline-derived CDR1 and CDR2 are SGDLS and YYNGEE. Losses at the gene ends were 4 bases for V and 4 bases for J; bases not matched to a gene: 10. This CDR3 region has 15 residues. CDR3 sequence: CASSPSGQRSYGYTF. The CDR3 DNA is TGTGCCAGCAGCCCTTCGGGACAGCGGAGCTATGGCTACACCTTC. The whole variable domain, filled in from reference TRBV9 and TRBJ1-2, reads DSGVTQTPKHLITATGQRVTLRCSPRSGDLSVYWYQQSLDQGLQFLIQYYNGEERAKGNILERFSAQQFPDLHSELNLSSLELGDSALYFCASSPSGQRSYGYTFGSGTRLTVV.

The CDR3 reads CASSYLSGEQPQHF. CDR3 bases: TGTGCCAGCAGTTATCTCTCCGGAGAGCAGCCCCAGCATTTT. The chain links TRBV7-2 to TRBJ1-5; D is unresolved. Germline lookup yields CDR1 SGHTA and CDR2 FQGNSA. Between the trimmed V and J ends, which lost 6 bases and 7 bases, there was a span of 16 bases. This CDR3 is built from 14 residues.

The chain has TRBV6-5 and TRBJ2-5, with unresolved D. The J call could be wrong; TRBJ2-7 is a better fit for the DNA end. Germline CDR1 is MNHEY and CDR2 is SVGAGI. The CDR3 contains 14 residues. The DNA of the CDR3 is TGTGCCAGCCAAACGAGTGGTTCAACCTACGAGCAGTACTTC. Amino acids: CASQTSGSTYEQYF.

The V gene is TRBV7-6, the J gene TRBJ1-3; D call uncertain. Trimming cost V 0 bases and J 4 bases, with 13 bases left between them. The CDR3 loop spans 16 amino acids. Germline values: CDR1 SGHVS, CDR2 FNYEAQ. CDR3 DNA sequence: TGTGCCAGCAGCTTAGCTCTTTCAGGATCCGGAAACACCATATATTTT. Protein sequence: CASSLALSGSGNTIYF.

This rearrangement joins TRBV9 to TRBJ1-2; D is unresolved. The CDR3 has 14 residues. Germline V lookup: CDR1 SGDLS, CDR2 YYNGEE. Deletions cut 0 bases from V and 6 bases from J, with 12 bases between. The chain's CDR3 is CASSVENGENGYTF. In nucleotides, the CDR3 is TGTGCCAGCAGCGTAGAAAACGGGGAGAATGGCTACACCTTC.

There are a few counts of this clone. The chain employs TRBV7-6 and TRBJ2-7; 7 nucleotides line up with TRBD2. CDR3 length: 15 amino acids. Trimming at V came to 1 base and at J to 3 bases, leaving 6 bases not matched to a gene. CDR1 is SGHVS, CDR2 FNYEAQ, per germline. In nucleotides, the CDR3 is TGTGCCAGCAGCTTAGAACGGGGGGAGATCTACGAGCAGTACTTC. It codes for CASSLERGEIYEQYF.

The CDR3 nucleotides read TGCGCCAGCAGCCCAAACGTACGGGGGGCTCAGCCCCAGCATTTT. Translating gives CASSPNVRGAQPQHF. The chain employs TRBV4-3 and TRBJ1-5; D is perhaps TRBD1 (6 bases). V was shortened by 4 bases and J by 6 bases, with 16 bases between the two germline ends. CDR3 length: 15 amino acids. Germline lookup yields CDR1 LGHNA and CDR2 YSLEER.

The gene calls are TRBV30 and TRBJ1-5; 11 bases are shared with TRBD1. Germline V gives CDR1 GTSNPN, CDR2 SVGIG (reference sequence). Trimming cost V 3 bases and J 5 bases; bases outside gene matches: 3. This CDR3 spans 14 amino acids. In nucleotides, the CDR3 is TGTGCCTGGAGCAAGGACAGGGGGCATCAGCCCCAGCATTTT. Translation: CAWSKDRGHQPQHF.

V is TRBV7-3 and J is TRBJ2-1, with 10 bases fitting TRBD2. Germline lookup yields CDR1 SGHTA and CDR2 FQGTGA. The CDR3 contains 15 residues. The trim removed 5 bases at V and 1 base at J, leaving 2 bases unmatched. In nucleotides, the CDR3 is TGTGCCAGCAGCCCTAGCGGGGGTTCCTACAATGAGCAGTTCTTC. Protein sequence: CASSPSGGSYNEQFF.

The chain uses TRBV4-1 and TRBJ2-4; TRBD2 aligns across 11 bases. Per germline, CDR1 MGHRA and CDR2 YSYEKL. The CDR3 loop spans 18 amino acids. V dropped 2 bases and J dropped 0; count of bases not matched to a gene: 6. Here the CDR3 reads CASSQFLAGGLAKNIQYF. The CDR3 DNA reads as TGCGCCAGCAGCCAATTCCTAGCGGGAGGCCTAGCCAAAAACATTCAGTACTTC.

The sample holds one count of this clone. The chain recombines TRBV9 with TRBJ1-1, with D possibly TRBD1 on 5 matching bases. The germline V gene has CDR1 SGDLS and CDR2 YYNGEE. Trimming pared 4 bases from V and 1 base from J, leaving 11 bases between. The CDR3 covers 14 residues. The DNA of the CDR3 is TGTGCCAGCAGCCAGGGTTTCTCGAACACTGAAGCTTTCTTT. It translates to CASSQGFSNTEAFF. The variable domain in full, with the rest retrieved from reference TRBV9 and TRBJ1-1, is DSGVTQTPKHLITATGQRVTLRCSPRSGDLSVYWYQQSLDQGLQFLIQYYNGEERAKGNILERFSAQQFPDLHSELNLSSLELGDSALYFCASSQGFSNTEAFFGQGTRLTVV.

The V and J genes are TRBV10-1 and TRBJ2-2, with a tentative D call TRBD1 (6 bases). CDR3 size: 16 residues. Germline CDR1 WNHNN, CDR2 SYGVQD (reference sequence). V was clipped by 4 bases and J by 2 bases, with 14 bases between them. CDR3 bases: TGCGCCAGCAGTGGGCACCGGGACATTAACACCGGGGAGCTGTTTTTT. This gives the protein CASSGHRDINTGELFF.

The V gene is TRBV7-9, the J gene TRBJ2-1; possible D gene TRBD2, 5 bases. Trimming removed 2 bases from V and 3 bases from J, with 8 bases in between. This CDR3 has 14 residues. The germline CDR1 and CDR2 sequences are SEHNR and FQNEAQ (reference sequence). CDR3 coding DNA: TGTGCCAGCAGCTTATTGGCGGGCTACAATGAGCAGTTCTTC. Translated, it gives CASSLLAGYNEQFF.

This clone was seen only once. V gene TRBV10-3 combines with J gene TRBJ2-6; TRBD1 is a possible D gene (5 bases). The CDR3 spans 16 residues. V lost 8 bases and J 2 bases, leaving 16 bases between the germline ends. Germline assignment: CDR1 ENHRY and CDR2 SYGVKD. This CDR3 reads CAIGGQRAPGANVLTF. The CDR3 DNA sequence: TGTGCCATCGGCGGACAACGGGCACCTGGGGCCAACGTCCTGACTTTC.

The rearrangement links TRBV25-1 to TRBJ2-2; D perhaps matches TRBD2 (5 bases). The length of the CDR3 is 16 residues. Germline assignment: CDR1 MGHDK and CDR2 SYGVNS. The V gene lost 2 bases and the J gene lost 3 bases, with 13 bases spanning the gap. This chain's CDR3 is CASSEPGPGDTGELFF. The CDR3 DNA reads TGTGCCAGCAGTGAACCCGGACCCGGGGACACCGGGGAGCTGTTTTTT.

This chain joins TRBV13 and TRBJ2-2, with TRBD2 identical over 14 bases. This CDR3 has 20 residues. Germline CDR1 is PRHDT and CDR2 is FYEKMQ (reference sequence). V trimming: 4 bases; J trimming: 0 bases; junction bases outside the gene matches: 10. The CDR3 is CASSSLELTSGGANTGELFF. Here the CDR3 DNA reads TGTGCCAGCAGCTCACTGGAACTGACTAGCGGGGGGGCGAACACCGGGGAGCTGTTTTTT. Supplemented by reference TRBV13 and TRBJ2-2, the full variable domain reads AAGVIQSPRHLIKEKRETATLKCYPIPRHDTVYWYQQGPGQDPQFLISFYEKMQSDKGSIPDRFSAQQFSDYHSELNMSSLELGDSALYFCASSSLELTSGGANTGELFFGEGSRLTVL.

The CDR3 sequence is CASSINPSRPAGYNEQFF. The CDR3 DNA reads TGTGCCAGTAGTATAAACCCCTCCCGTCCAGCGGGGTACAATGAGCAGTTCTTC. The V and J genes are TRBV19 and TRBJ2-1; 7 bases are shared with TRBD2. The V segment lost 2 bases and the J segment 4 bases; nucleotides outside the gene matches: 14. This CDR3 region has 18 residues. Germline V gene data show CDR1 as LNHDA and CDR2 as SQIVND (reference sequence).

This chain's CDR3 is CASSGLAGDQGDTQYF. The CDR3 DNA follows: TGTGCCAGTAGTGGTCTAGCGGGGGACCAAGGAGATACGCAGTATTTT. The chain recombines TRBV19 with TRBJ2-3, with 10 bases matching TRBD2. V shed 5 bases, J shed 5 bases, and the junction held 10 bases outside the gene matches. The germline V gene has CDR1 LNHDA and CDR2 SQIVND (reference sequence). CDR3 size: 16 residues.